What follows describes a single T cell receptor beta chain. This clonotype was counted a few times. Its antigen target is currently unknown. The record has no base qualities; no much larger clone is one base away. The library was produced with multiplex PCR. Reads for this sample came from an Illumina HiSeq 4000. iRepertoire HTBI primers and Arm-PCR amplification of CDR3 regions were used to construct TCR beta libraries. Before sequencing, the PCR products went through gel purification. Turning to the authors' computational methods: Across samples, approximately 68 TRBV and roughly 15 TRBJ segments were identified and used for gene usage analysis of CDR3 amino acid clonotypes. COPE and FqMerger were used to merge the filtered high-quality paired reads into contigs. BLAST was used to align contigs to the IMGT TRBV, TRBD and TRBJ reference genes, and CDR3 was defined following IMGT. Highly expanded clones were defined as clonotypes with a frequency above 0.1%. Repertoire diversity was measured by Shannon entropy, and V-J evenness by the Gini coefficient. A clonotype found in more than one individual was treated as public. The raw public data were reprocessed by TCRdb itself: fastp quality trimming at Q25, MiXCR clonotype calling, in-frame beta chains only. Rows matching on CDR3 protein sequence are summarized as one entry with the most common DNA and genes. TCRdb assigned the V and J calls; the authors' analysis was not used. A total of about 340,000 distinct CDR3 sequences appear in this sample, around a fifth of them only once. The ten largest make up 25% to 30% of the sample.

This sample stems from a study of regulatory T cells in long-lasting Graves disease (dated by TCRdb to about 2021). In terms of the full investigation: To count as having persistent Graves' disease, a patient had to have received antithyroid drug treatment for over 5 years with TSH receptor autoantibodies remaining persistently positive. A total of around 35 samples underwent TCR sequencing: about 13 from persistent and roughly 20 from newly diagnosed Graves' disease patients. Peripheral blood TCR sequencing and RNA sequencing compared persistent Graves' disease patients with newly diagnosed Graves' disease patients. The study took place in China and was registered as a clinical trial. In the clinical cohort, patients with persistent Graves' disease had used antithyroid drugs for an average of roughly 10 years.

The CDR3 covers 16 residues, taking in both the cysteine and the phenylalanine. The sequence is cut down to CDR3 DNA, 48 bases in frame from base 1. As encoded in the germline V gene, CDR1 is SGHAT while CDR2 is FQNNGV. V drops 2 bases and J drops 5 bases, leaving 17 bases in between. Results the study describes overall, beyond this receptor: Sequencing and analysis were limited to the TCR beta chain. Lower TCR Shannon entropy and fewer highly expanded clones were observed in persistent Graves' disease patients than in newly diagnosed patients, which suggested clonal expansion. Only peripheral blood was studied, because thyroid tissue, the primary lesion, was inaccessible. The small sample size was acknowledged by the authors as a limitation that may reduce accuracy. Preferential use of TRBV28, TRBJ1-2 and TRBJ2-5 was observed in persistent disease, whereas TRBV20-1 and TRBJ2-1 were favored in newly diagnosed disease. A larger number of public clonotypes was shared among persistent patients (under 3,000) than among newly diagnosed patients (around 880).

The time point label, read with the paper, signifies: persistent/refractory GD, antithyroid drugs over 5 years with positive TRAb. For both TCR sequencing and RNA sequencing, RNA was extracted from PBMCs using TRIzol. Graves' disease was diagnosed according to American Thyroid Association guidelines. Recruitment of patients was carried out at an endocrinology department in Xi'an, China. Each patient gave roughly 8.4 milliliters of peripheral blood, collected in an EDTA anticoagulant tube. Ficoll Paque Plus density gradient separation was used to isolate PBMCs, and no further T cell sorting was done. RNA quality was checked with an Agilent 2100 Bioanalyzer and agarose gel, and concentration with a NanoDrop 2000.

This material consisted of peripheral blood mononuclear cells (PBMCs), taken when the disease was refractory, from a patient treated with antithyroid drugs. The chain is assembled from TRBV11-2 and TRBJ2-3, with TRBD2 perhaps the D gene, on 6 matching bases. The TCR comes from a female donor with Graves disease. The DNA is as follows: TGTGCCAGCAGCTTAATCTTGGGGACGGGAGTAGATACGCAGTATTTT. Its translation reads: CASSLILGTGVDTQYF.